This T cell receptor beta chain was found in a study of PD-1 blockade in classical Hodgkin lymphoma. The time point is: newly diagnosed, previously untreated cHL patient sample. Magnetic negative selection was used to purify CD8+ T cells from thawed PBMCs. The repertoire was sequenced with immunoSEQ multiplex PCR; TCRdb's copy has only in-frame clones and lacks some. The sample lists 13,000 to 15,000 clones; roughly nine tenths were seen once. Sequenced input: CD8+ T cells from blood. The sequence came from a human donor with classical Hodgkin lymphoma.

The CDR3 region has the DNA TGCAGCGTTATCGGCTTCCGGCCCTACAATGAGCAGTTCTTC. It translates to CSVIGFRPYNEQFF. The rearrangement joins TRBV29-1 to TRBJ2-1, with unresolved D. Between the trimmed V and J ends, which lost 5 bases and 2 bases, there was a span of 13 bases. This CDR3 region has 14 residues. Germline-derived CDR1 and CDR2 are SQVTM and ANQGSEA.